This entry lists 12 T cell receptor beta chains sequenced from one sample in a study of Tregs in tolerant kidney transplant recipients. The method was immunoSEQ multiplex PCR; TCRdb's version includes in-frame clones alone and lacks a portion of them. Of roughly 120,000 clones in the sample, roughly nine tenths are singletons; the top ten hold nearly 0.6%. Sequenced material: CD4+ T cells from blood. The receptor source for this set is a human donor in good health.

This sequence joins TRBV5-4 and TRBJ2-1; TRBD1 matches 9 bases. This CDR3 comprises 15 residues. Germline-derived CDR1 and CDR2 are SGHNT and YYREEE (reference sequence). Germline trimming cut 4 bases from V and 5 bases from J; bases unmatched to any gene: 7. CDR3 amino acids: CASSPGGQGHNEQFF. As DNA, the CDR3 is TGTGCCAGCAGCCCGGGAGGACAGGGGCACAATGAGCAGTTCTTC.

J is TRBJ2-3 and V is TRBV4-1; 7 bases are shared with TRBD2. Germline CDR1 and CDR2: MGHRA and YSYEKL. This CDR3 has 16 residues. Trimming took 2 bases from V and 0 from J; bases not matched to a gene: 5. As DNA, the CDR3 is TGCGCCAGCAGCCAAAGGGCTAGCGGCAGCACAGATACGCAGTATTTT. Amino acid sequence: CASSQRASGSTDTQYF.

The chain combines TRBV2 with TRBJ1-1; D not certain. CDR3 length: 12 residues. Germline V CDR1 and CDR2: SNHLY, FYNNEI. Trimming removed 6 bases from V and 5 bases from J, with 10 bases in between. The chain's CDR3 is CASRGGGTEAFF. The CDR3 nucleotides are TGTGCCAGCAGGGGAGGAGGTACTGAAGCTTTCTTT.

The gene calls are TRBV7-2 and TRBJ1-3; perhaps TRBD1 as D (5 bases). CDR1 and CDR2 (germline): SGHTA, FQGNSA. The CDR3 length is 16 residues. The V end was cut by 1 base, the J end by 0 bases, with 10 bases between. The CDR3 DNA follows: TGTGCCAGCAGCTTAGGGGCCAGGGTCTCTGGAAACACCATATATTTT. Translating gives CASSLGARVSGNTIYF.

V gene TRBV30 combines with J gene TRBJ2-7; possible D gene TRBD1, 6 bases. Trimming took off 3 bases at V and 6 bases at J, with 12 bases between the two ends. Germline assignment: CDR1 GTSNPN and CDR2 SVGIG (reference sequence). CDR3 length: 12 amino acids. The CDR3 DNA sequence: TGTGCCTGGAGAGGGGGTCGGTTCGAGCAGTACTTC. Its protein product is CAWRGGRFEQYF.

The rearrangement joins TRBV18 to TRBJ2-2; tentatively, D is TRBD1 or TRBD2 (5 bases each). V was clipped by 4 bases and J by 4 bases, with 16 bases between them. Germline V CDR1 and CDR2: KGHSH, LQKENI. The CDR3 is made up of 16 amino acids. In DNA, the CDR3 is TGTGCCAGCTCACGGGACGGTGAGGTCTCCACCGGGGAGCTGTTTTTT. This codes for CASSRDGEVSTGELFF.

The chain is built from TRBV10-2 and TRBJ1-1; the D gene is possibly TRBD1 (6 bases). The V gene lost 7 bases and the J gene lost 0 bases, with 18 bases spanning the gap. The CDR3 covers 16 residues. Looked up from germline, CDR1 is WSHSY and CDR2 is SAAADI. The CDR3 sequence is CASKMSGALMNTEAFF. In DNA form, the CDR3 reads TGCGCCAGCAAAATGTCAGGGGCACTAATGAACACTGAAGCTTTCTTT.

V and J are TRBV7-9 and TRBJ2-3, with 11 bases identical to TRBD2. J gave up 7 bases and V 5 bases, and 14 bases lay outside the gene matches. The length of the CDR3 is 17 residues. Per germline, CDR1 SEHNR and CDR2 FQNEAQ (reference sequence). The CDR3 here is CASSPGGSGGARNTQYF. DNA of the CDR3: TGTGCCAGCAGCCCCGGTGGTAGCGGGGGGGCCAGGAATACGCAGTATTTT.

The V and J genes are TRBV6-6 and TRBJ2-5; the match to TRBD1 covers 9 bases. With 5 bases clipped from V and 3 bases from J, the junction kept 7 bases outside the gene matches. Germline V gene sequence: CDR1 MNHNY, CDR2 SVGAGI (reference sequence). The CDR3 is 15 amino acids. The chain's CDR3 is CASSRSRQGEETQYF. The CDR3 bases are TGTGCCAGCAGTCGCTCCCGACAGGGGGAAGAGACCCAGTACTTC.

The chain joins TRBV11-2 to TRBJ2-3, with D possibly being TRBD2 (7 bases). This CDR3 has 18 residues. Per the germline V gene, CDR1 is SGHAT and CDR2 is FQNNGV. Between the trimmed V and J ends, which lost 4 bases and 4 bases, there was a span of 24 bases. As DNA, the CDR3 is TGTGCCAGCAGCTCGCGGGGTGCGGGGGCCCCGCTCGCAGATACGCAGTATTTT. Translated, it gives CASSSRGAGAPLADTQYF.

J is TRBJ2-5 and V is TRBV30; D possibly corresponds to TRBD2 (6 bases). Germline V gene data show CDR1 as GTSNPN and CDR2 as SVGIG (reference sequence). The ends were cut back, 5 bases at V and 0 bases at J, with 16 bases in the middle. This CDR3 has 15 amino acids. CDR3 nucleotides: TGTGCCTGGGCCAGGGCGGGGTGGTACCAAGAGACCCAGTACTTC. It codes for CAWARAGWYQETQYF.

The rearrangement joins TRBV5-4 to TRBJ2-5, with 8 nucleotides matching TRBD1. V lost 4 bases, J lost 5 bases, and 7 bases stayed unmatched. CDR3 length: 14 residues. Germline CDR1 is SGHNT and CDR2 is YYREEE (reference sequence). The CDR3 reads CASSRGQGMETQYF. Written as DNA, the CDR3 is TGTGCCAGCAGCCGAGGACAGGGCATGGAGACCCAGTACTTC. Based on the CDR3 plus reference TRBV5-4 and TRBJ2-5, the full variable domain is ETGVTQSPTHLIKTRGQQVTLRCSSQSGHNTVSWYQQALGQGPQFIFQYYREEENGRGNFPPRFSGLQFPNYSSELNVNALELDDSALYLCASSRGQGMETQYFGPGTRLLVL.